The TCR beta chain described here comes from a study of regulatory T cells in long-lasting Graves disease. In the study overall: Patients met the persistent Graves' disease definition after over 5 years of antithyroid drugs with positive TSH receptor antibodies.

Sequencing libraries for TCR beta were prepared with iRepertoire HTBI primers and Arm-PCR of CDR3 regions. TCRdb reanalysed the multiplex PCR reads using MiXCR and keeps one entry per CDR3 protein. Of about 660,000 distinct CDR3 sequences in the sample, approximately 29% were seen once. The CDR3 length is 21 residues. Germline V lookup: CDR1 SNHLY, CDR2 FYNNEI. The germline V and J ends were trimmed by 2 bases and 2 bases, with 27 bases remaining between them. Time point defined: persistent/refractory GD, antithyroid drugs over 5 years with positive TRAb. RNA from PBMCs was the source of the TCR library.

This sample comprised peripheral blood mononuclear cells (PBMCs), obtained when the disease was refractory, from a patient treated with antithyroid drugs. The receptor was derived from a female donor with Graves disease. This chain uses TRBV2 with TRBJ2-2; a weak D match, TRBD2 (7 bases). The CDR3 region has the DNA TGTGCCAGCAGTGAACCGCTGGGGGCGCTGAGCGGGACTCAAAACACCGGGGAGCTGTTTTTT. It yields the protein CASSEPLGALSGTQNTGELFF.